The T cell receptor beta chain under discussion was sequenced for a study of blood T cell repertoires in COVID-19. Study summary: Whether acute or convalescent, the COVID-19 samples came from the United States, Italy and Spain. PBMCs, B-cell-depleted T cells, or T cells provided the cDNA or gDNA that made up the material.

Original analysis: Amplification of reference gene primers provided the estimated nucleated cell counts. Produced via immunoSEQ multiplex PCR; TCRdb's table is partial and in-frame only. The V and J calls and clone size come from that table; D and trimming were worked out from the DNA. The repertoire holds around 100,000 clones, with around 83% as singletons. The V gene's germline CDR1 is MNHEY and CDR2 SVGAGI. The CDR3 has 15 residues. Trimming left V 5 bases short and J 2 bases short, with 16 bases between. The chain employs TRBV6-5 and TRBJ2-7; possible D gene TRBD1, 6 bases. The specimen was peripheral blood. This clonotype was sampled from a man aged 35-49 years with acute or convalescent COVID-19. CDR3 sequence (DNA): TGTGCCAGCAGTAGCCAACCGGGACAAGCCTACGAGCAGTACTTC. Protein: CASSSQPGQAYEQYF.